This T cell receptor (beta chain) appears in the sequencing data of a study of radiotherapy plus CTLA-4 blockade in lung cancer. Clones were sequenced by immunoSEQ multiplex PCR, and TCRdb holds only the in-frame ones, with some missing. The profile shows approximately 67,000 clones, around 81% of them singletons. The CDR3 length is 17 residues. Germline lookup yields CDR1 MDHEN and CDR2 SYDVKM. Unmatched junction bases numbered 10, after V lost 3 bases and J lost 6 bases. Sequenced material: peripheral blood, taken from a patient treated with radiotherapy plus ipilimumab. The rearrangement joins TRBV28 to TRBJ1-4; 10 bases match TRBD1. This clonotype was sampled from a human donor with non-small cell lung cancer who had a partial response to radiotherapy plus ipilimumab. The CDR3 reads CASSLSGTGVTDEKLFF. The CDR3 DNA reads TGTGCCAGCAGTTTGTCCGGGACAGGGGTAACGGATGAAAAACTGTTTTTT.